This T cell receptor beta chain was captured in a study of neurological immune-mediated disorders. General study results and limits: The multiple sclerosis repertoire cluster had no clinical or MRI feature associated with it.

This CDR3 has 16 residues. Germline V gives CDR1 MGHRA, CDR2 YSYEKL. The ends lost 2 bases at V and 3 bases at J; junction bases unmatched: 1. With 10-nucleotide random UMIs, 5'RACE was used to make the cDNA. Each sequencing run yielded over 160 million TCR-beta sequences from 15-18 subjects. MiXCR, applied by TCRdb to the 5' RACE reads, yields one record per CDR3 protein. There are about 40,000 distinct CDR3 sequences in the sample; roughly 2.5% occur only once, and 2.4% lies in the top ten. At least ten counts were recorded for this clonotype. The target antigen is unknown. The sequencing input was PBMCs. This chain connects TRBV4-1 to TRBJ2-1; 13 positions agree with TRBD2. The source is a man aged 50 or older with multiple sclerosis. The CDR3 nucleotides read TGCGCCAGCAGCCAAAGACTAGCGGGGGGCTACAATGAGCAGTTCTTC. This translates into CASSQRLAGGYNEQFF.